This T cell receptor (beta chain) stems from a study of shared clonotypes between healthy human individuals. The V gene lost 6 bases and the J gene lost 5 bases, with 19 bases spanning the gap. This CDR3 has 15 residues. CDR1 and CDR2 (germline): MNHEY, SVGAGI. The data were produced by immunoSEQ multiplex PCR, yet TCRdb's version contains in-frame clones alone and is incomplete. In the table there are about 1 million clones, more than 60% of which are singletons. The rearrangement links TRBV6-5 to TRBJ1-2; D might be TRBD1 (5 bases). This clonotype was obtained from a man younger than 35 in good health. Sequenced: memory CD4+ T cells sorted from blood. Noted subset: CD45RA-negative fraction. The CDR3 sequence: CASSMTAVELYGYTF. The CDR3 nucleotides read TGTGCCAGCAGCATGACAGCGGTGGAGTTGTATGGCTACACCTTC.